Detailed here is one T cell receptor (beta chain). Germline V gene data show CDR1 as LGHDT and CDR2 as YNNKEL (reference sequence). The CDR3 loop spans 16 amino acids. Germline trimming cut 0 bases from V and 3 bases from J; bases unmatched to any gene: 3. Clones were sequenced by immunoSEQ multiplex PCR, and TCRdb holds only the in-frame ones, with some missing. The sample includes around 460,000 clones, 70% to 90% of them seen just once. The data are from a study of blood T cell repertoires in COVID-19. Background on the study: Acute-phase and convalescent COVID-19 samples originated in the United States, Italy and Spain. The analysed material was cDNA or gDNA that came from T cells, B-cell-depleted T cells, or PBMCs.

The sequenced material came from peripheral blood. The sequence was obtained from a man between 18 and 35 years old with COVID-19, enrolled during active disease. This sequence joins TRBV3-1 (or the pseudogene TRBV3-2) and TRBJ2-2, with TRBD1 matching 8 bases. The CDR3 loop reads CASSQEGQGDTGELFF. The CDR3 nucleotides are TGTGCCAGCAGCCAAGAAGGACAGGGAGACACCGGGGAGCTGTTTTTT.